These T cell receptor beta chains were read from a single sample in a study of T-cell reconstitution after alpha-beta-depleted transplantation in children. TCRdb re-called the PCR reads through MiXCR, storing one row per CDR3 protein. Of almost 500,000 distinct CDR3 sequences listed, about 11% are singletons. The sequencing here drew on PBMCs, taken before TCRalphabeta/CD19-depleted stem cell transplant. These receptors all come from a child between 2 and 9 years old with inherited bone marrow failure, due to receive a stem cell transplant. Each CDR3 is given with its conserved first and last residue. The D gene is left open where the match is weak. Rows give clone size only sometimes, using once, few, many, or a class for an expanded clone.

TRBJ1-2	many	NA	TRBV28	CVSSLKEDYGYTF	TGTGTCAGCAGTTTAAAGGAGGACTATGGCTACACCTTC
TRBJ2-7	many	TRBD2	TRBV10-3	CAISPAAGGGYEQYF	TGTGCCATCAGTCCAGCAGCGGGAGGTGGCTACGAGCAGTACTTC
TRBJ2-2	many	NA	TRBV7-8	CASSLVAGVGTGELFF	TGTGCCAGCAGCTTAGTGGCAGGGGTGGGCACCGGGGAGCTGTTTTTT
TRBJ2-5	few	TRBD1	TRBV4-3	CASSHSDRNPETQYF	TGCGCCAGCAGCCATTCGGACAGGAATCCAGAGACCCAGTACTTC
TRBJ2-3	many	TRBD2	TRBV29-1	CSVDLIRGRGTSTDTQYF	TGCAGCGTTGATCTGATACGCGGGAGGGGTACTAGCACAGATACGCAGTATTTT
TRBJ2-1	many	TRBD2	TRBV9	CASSPFGTSGREEQFF	TGTGCCAGCAGCCCCTTCGGGACTAGCGGGAGGGAAGAGCAGTTCTTC
TRBJ1-5	NA	TRBD1	TRBV4-1	CASSHWDREDQPQHF	TGCGCCAGCAGCCACTGGGACAGGGAGGATCAGCCCCAGCATTTT
TRBJ2-7	many	TRBD2	TRBV6-1	CASSPASGADYEQYF	TGTGCCAGCAGTCCTGCTAGCGGAGCCGACTACGAGCAGTACTTC
TRBJ2-1	many	TRBD2	TRBV15	CATSRVLGAGGDNEQFF	TGTGCCACCAGCAGGGTCCTGGGAGCGGGAGGAGATAATGAGCAGTTCTTC
TRBJ1-2	many	NA	TRBV7-9	CASSLERVYGYTF	TGTGCCAGCAGCTTAGAGAGGGTCTATGGCTACACCTTC
TRBJ2-1	few	TRBD2	TRBV30	CAWSVGLAGVGNEQFF	TGTGCCTGGAGTGTCGGGCTAGCGGGAGTAGGCAATGAGCAGTTCTTC
TRBJ2-7	many	NA	TRBV10-2	CASSTRDTTYEQYF	TGCGCCAGCAGCACCCGGGACACCACCTACGAGCAGTACTTC
TRBJ1-2	few	NA	TRBV18	CASSPPGALYGYTF	TGTGCCAGCTCACCACCGGGGGCCCTCTATGGCTACACCTTC
TRBJ2-1	many	NA	TRBV24-1	CATSVYNEQFF	TGTGCCACCAGTGTCTACAATGAGCAGTTCTTC
TRBJ2-1	many	NA	TRBV30	CAWNSVYNEQFF	TGTGCCTGGAACTCAGTCTACAATGAGCAGTTCTTC